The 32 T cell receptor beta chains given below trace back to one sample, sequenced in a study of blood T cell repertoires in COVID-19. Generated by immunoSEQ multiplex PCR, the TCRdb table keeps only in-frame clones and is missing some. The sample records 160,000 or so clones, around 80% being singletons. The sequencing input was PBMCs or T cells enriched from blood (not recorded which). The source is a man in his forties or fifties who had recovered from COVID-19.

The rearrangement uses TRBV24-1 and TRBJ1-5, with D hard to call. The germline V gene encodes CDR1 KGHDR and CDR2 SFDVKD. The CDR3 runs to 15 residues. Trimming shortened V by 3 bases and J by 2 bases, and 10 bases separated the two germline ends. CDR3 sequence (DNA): TGTGCCACCAGTGATGTCGTGGGAGGCAATCAGCCCCAGCATTTT. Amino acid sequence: CATSDVVGGNQPQHF.

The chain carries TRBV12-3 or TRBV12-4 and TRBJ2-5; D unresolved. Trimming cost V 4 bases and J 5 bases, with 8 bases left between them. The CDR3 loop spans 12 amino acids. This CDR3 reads CASSSFGETQYF. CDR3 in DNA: TGTGCCAGCAGTTCGTTCGGGGAGACCCAGTACTTC.

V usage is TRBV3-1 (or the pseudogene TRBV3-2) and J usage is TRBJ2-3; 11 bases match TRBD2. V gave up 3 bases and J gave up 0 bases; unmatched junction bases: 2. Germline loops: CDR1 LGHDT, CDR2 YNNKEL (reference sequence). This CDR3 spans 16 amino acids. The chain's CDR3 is CASSQGTSGSTDTQYF. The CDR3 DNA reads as TGTGCCAGCAGCCAGGGGACTAGCGGAAGCACAGATACGCAGTATTTT.

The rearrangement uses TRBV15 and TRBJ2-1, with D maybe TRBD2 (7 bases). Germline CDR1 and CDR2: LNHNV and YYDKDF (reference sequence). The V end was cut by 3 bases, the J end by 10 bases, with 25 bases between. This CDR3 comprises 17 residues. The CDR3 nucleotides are TGTGCCACCAGCAGCCCCACGACGGGGGGCCCGGGTGGCGAGCAGTTCTTC. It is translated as CATSSPTTGGPGGEQFF.

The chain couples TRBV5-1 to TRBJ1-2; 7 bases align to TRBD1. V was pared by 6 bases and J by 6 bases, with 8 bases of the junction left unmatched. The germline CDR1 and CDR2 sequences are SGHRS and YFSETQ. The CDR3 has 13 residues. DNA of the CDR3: TGCGCCAGCAAAGAACAGGGGTTGGATGGCTACACCTTC. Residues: CASKEQGLDGYTF.

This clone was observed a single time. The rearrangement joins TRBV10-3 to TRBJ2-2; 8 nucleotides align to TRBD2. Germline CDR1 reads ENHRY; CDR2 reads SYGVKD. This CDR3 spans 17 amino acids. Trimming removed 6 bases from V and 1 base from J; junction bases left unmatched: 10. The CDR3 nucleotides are TGTGCCATCAGGGGATGGGGAGCGGGGGAGAACACCGGGGAGCTGTTTTTT. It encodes CAIRGWGAGENTGELFF.

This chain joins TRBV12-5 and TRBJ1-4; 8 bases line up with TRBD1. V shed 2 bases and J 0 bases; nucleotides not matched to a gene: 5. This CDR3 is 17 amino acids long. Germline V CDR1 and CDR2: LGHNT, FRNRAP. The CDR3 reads CASGLRQGPATNEKLFF. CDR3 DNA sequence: TGTGCTAGTGGTTTGAGACAGGGGCCTGCAACTAATGAAAAACTGTTTTTT.

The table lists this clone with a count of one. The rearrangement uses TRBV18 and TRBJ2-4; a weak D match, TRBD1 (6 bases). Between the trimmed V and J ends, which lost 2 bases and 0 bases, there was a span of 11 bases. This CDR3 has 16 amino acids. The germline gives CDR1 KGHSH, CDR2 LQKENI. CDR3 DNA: TGTGCCAGCTCACCAGGGACAACCCTAGCCAAAAACATTCAGTACTTC. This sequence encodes CASSPGTTLAKNIQYF.

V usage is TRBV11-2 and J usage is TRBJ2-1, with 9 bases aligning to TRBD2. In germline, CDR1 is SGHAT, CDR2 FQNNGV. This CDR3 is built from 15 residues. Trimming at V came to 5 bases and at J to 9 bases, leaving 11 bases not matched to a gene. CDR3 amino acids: CASSREGGGAAEQFF. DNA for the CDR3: TGTGCCAGCAGCCGTGAGGGCGGGGGGGCCGCTGAGCAGTTCTTC.

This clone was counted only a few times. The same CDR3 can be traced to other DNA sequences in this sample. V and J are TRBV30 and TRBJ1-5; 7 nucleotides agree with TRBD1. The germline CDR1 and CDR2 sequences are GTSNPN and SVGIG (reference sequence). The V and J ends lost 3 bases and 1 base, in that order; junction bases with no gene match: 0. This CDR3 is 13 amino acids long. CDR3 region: CAWRGQSNQPQHF. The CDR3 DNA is TGTGCCTGGAGGGGACAGAGCAATCAGCCCCAGCATTTT.

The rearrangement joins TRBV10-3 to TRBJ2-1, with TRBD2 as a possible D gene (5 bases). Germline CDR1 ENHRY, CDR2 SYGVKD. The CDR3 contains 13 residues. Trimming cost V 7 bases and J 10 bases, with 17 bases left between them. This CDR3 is CAINGGQRGEQFF. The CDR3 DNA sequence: TGTGCCATCAATGGAGGCCAGCGAGGAGAGCAGTTCTTC.

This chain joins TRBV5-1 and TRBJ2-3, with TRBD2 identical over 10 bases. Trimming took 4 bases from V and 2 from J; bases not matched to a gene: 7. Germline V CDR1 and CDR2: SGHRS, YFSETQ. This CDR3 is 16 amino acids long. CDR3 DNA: TGCGCCAGCAGCCTTAGGACTAGCGGAATCACAGATACGCAGTATTTT. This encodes CASSLRTSGITDTQYF.

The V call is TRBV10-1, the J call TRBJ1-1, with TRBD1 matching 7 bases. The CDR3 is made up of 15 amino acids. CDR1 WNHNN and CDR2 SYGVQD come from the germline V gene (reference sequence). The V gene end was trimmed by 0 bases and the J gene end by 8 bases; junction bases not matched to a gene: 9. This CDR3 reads CASSESGPGQKEAFF. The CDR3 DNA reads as TGCGCCAGCAGTGAGTCGGGCCCGGGACAGAAAGAAGCTTTCTTT.

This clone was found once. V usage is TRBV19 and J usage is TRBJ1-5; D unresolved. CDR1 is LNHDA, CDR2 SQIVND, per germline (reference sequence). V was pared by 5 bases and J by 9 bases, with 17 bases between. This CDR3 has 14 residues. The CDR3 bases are TGTGCCAGTAGTCCCGATAGGACTATTCGGCCCCAGCATTTT. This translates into CASSPDRTIRPQHF.

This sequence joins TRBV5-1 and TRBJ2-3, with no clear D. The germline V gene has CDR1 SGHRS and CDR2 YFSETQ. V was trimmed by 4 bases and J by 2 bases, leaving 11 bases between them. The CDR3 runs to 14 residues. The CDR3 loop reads CASSARVSTDTQYF. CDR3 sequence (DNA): TGCGCCAGCAGCGCCCGGGTGTCCACAGATACGCAGTATTTT.

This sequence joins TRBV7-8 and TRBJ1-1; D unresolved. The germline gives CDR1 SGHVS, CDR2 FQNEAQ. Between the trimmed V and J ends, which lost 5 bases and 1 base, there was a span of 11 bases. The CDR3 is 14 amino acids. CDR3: CASSTFTGNTEAFF. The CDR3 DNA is TGTGCCAGCAGCACATTTACGGGGAACACTGAAGCTTTCTTT.

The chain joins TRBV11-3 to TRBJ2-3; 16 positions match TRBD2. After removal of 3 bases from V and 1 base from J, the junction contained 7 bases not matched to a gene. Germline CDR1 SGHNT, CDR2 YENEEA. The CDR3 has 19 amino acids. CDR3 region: CASSFRGLAGGRGTDTQYF. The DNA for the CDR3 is TGTGCCAGCAGCTTCAGGGGACTAGCGGGGGGGCGAGGCACAGATACGCAGTATTTT.

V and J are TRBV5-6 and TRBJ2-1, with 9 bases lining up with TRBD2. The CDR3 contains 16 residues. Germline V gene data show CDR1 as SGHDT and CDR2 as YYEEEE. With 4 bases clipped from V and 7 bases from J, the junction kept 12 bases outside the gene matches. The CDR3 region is CASSPGARGGVNEQFF. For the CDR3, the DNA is TGTGCCAGCAGCCCGGGGGCGCGGGGGGGCGTGAATGAGCAGTTCTTC.

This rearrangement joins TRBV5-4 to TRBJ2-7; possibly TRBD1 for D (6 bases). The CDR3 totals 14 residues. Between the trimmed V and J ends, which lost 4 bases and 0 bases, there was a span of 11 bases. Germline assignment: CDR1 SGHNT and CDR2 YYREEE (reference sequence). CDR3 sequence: CASSPTGSSYEQYV. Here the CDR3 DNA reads TGTGCCAGCAGCCCAACAGGGAGCTCCTACGAGCAGTACGTC.

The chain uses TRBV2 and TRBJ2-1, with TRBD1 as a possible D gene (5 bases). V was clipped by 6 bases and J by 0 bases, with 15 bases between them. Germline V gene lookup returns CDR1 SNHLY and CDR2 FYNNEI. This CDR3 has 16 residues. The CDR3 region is CASRDIQASSYNEQFF. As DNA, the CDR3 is TGTGCCAGCAGGGATATACAGGCCAGCTCCTACAATGAGCAGTTCTTC.

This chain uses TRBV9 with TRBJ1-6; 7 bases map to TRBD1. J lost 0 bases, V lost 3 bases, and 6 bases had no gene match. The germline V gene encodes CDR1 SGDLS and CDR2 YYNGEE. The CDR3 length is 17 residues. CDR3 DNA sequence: TGTGCCAGCAGCGCCCCAGGGGGAAGCTCCTATAATTCACCCCTCCACTTT. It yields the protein CASSAPGGSSYNSPLHF.

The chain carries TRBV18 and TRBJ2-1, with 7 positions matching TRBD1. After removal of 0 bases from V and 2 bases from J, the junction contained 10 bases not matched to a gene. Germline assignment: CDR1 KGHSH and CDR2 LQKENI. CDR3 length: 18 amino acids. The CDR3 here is CASSPPEKGATPYNEQFF. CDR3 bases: TGTGCCAGCTCACCACCGGAAAAGGGGGCAACGCCCTACAATGAGCAGTTCTTC.

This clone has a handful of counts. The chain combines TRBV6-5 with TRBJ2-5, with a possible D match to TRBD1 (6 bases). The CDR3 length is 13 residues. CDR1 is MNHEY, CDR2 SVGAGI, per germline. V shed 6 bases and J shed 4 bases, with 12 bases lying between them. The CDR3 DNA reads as TGTGCCAGCAGCCCGACAGGTGGAGAGACCCAGTACTTC. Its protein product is CASSPTGGETQYF.

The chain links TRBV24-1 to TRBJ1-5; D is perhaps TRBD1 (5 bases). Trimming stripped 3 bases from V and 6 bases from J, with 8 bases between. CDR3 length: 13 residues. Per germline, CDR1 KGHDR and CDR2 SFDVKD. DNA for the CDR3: TGTGCCACCAGTGATAGGGGATCTCAGCCCCAGCATTTT. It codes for CATSDRGSQPQHF.

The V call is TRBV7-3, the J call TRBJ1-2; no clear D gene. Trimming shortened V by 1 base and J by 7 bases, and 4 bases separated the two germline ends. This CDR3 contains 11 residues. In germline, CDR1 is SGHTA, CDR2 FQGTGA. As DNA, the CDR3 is TGTGCCAGCAGCTTAAGCGGTGGCTACACCTTC. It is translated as CASSLSGGYTF.

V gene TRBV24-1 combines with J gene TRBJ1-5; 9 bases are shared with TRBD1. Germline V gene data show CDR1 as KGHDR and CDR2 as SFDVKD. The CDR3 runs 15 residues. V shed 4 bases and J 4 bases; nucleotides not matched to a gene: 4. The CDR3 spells CATSDAGQGNQPQHF. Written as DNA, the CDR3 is TGTGCCACCAGTGACGCGGGACAGGGAAATCAGCCCCAGCATTTT.

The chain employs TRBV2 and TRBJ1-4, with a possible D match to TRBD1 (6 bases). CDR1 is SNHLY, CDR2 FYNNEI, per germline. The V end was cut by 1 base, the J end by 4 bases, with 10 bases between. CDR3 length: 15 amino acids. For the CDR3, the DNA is TGTGCCAGCAGTGAAGAGGGGGTCCGTAATGAAAAACTGTTTTTT. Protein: CASSEEGVRNEKLFF.

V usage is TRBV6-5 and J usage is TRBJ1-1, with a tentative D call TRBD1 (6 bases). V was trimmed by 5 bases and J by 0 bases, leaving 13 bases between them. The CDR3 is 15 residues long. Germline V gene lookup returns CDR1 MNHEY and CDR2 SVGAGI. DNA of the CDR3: TGTGCCAGCAGTAAAACCGGGACATTGAACACTGAAGCTTTCTTT. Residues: CASSKTGTLNTEAFF.

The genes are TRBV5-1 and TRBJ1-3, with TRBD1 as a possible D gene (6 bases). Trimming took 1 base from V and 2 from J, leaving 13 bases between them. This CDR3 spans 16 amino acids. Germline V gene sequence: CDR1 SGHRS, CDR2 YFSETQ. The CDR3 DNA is TGCGCCAGCAGCTTGAATATTGGGACACCTGGAAACACCATATATTTT. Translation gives CASSLNIGTPGNTIYF.

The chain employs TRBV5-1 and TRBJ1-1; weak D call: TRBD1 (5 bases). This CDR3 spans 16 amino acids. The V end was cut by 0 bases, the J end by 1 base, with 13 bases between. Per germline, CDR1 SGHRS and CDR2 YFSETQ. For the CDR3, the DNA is TGCGCCAGCAGCTTGGGGGTCGGGGGTCCGAACACTGAAGCTTTCTTT. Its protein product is CASSLGVGGPNTEAFF. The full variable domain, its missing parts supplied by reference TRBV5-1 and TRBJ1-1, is KAGVTQTPRYLIKTRGQQVTLSCSPISGHRSVSWYQQTPGQGLQFLFEYFSETQRNKGNFPGRFSGRQFSNSRSEMNVSTLELGDSALYLCASSLGVGGPNTEAFFGQGTRLTVV.

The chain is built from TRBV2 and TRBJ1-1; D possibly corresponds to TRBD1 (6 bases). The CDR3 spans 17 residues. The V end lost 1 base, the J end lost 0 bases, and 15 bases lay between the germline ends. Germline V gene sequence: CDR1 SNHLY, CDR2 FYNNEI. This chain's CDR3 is CASSEVGGGEVNTEAFF. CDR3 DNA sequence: TGTGCCAGCAGTGAAGTCGGGGGGGGCGAGGTGAACACTGAAGCTTTCTTT.

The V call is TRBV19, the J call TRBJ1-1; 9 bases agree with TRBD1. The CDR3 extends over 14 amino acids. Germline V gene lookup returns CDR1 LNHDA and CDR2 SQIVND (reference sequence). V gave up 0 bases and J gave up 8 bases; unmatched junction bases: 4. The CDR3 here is CASSIDGQGREAFF. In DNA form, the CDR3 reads TGTGCCAGTAGTATAGACGGACAGGGGAGAGAAGCTTTCTTT. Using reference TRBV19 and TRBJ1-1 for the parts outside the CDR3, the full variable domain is DGGITQSPKYLFRKEGQNVTLSCEQNLNHDAMYWYRQDPGQGLRLIYYSQIVNDFQKGDIAEGYSVSREKKESFPLTVTSAQKNPTAFYLCASSIDGQGREAFFGQGTRLTVV.